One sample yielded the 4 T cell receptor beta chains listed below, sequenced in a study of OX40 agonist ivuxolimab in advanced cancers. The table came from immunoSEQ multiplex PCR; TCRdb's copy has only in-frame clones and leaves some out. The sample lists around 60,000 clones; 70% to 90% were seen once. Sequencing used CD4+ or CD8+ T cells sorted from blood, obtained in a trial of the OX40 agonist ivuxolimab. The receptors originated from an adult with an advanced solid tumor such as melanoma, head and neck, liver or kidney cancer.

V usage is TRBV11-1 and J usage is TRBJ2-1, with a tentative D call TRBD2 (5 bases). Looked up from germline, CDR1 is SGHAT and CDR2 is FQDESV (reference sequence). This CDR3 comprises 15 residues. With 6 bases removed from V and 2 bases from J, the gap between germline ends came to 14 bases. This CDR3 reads CASSPWRTPYNEQFF. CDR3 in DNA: TGTGCCAGCAGTCCTTGGCGGACTCCCTACAATGAGCAGTTCTTC.

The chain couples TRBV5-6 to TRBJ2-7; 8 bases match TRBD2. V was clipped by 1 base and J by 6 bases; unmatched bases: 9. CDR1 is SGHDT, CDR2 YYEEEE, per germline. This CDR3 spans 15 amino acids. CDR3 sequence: CASSLITGGESEQYF. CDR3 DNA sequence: TGTGCCAGCAGCTTGATTACGGGAGGGGAGAGCGAGCAGTACTTC.

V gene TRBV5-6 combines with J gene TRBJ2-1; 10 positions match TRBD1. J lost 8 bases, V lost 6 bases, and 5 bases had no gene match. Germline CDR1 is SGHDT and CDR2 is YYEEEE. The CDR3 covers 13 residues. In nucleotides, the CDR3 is TGTGCCAGCATCCTCGGGACAGGGGATGAGCAGTTCTTC. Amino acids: CASILGTGDEQFF. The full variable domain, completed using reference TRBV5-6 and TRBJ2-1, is DAGVTQSPTHLIKTRGQQVTLRCSPKSGHDTVSWYQQALGQGPQFIFQYYEEEERQRGNFPDRFSGHQFPNYSSELNVNALLLGDSALYLCASILGTGDEQFFGPGTRLTVL.

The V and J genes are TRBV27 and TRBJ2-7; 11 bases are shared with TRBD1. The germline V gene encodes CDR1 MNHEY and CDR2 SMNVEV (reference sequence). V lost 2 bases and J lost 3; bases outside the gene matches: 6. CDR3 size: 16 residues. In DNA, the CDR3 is TGTGCCAGCAGTTTACTTTCCGGGACAGGGGGCTACGAGCAGTACTTC. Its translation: CASSLLSGTGGYEQYF.